This T cell receptor (beta chain) was identified during a study of T cell changes during pregnancy in multiple sclerosis (dated by TCRdb to between 2018 and 2020). Background for the entire study: In women with multiple sclerosis, the researchers looked at how the T cell repertoire shifted as pregnancy progressed.

Library prep was done by the immunoSEQ multiplex PCR assay. In TCRdb, the immuneACCESS table is reduced to in-frame sequences with V and J assigned. These tables do not hold every clone; where another copy was compared, an unresolved V gene accounts for under half, and the others remain unexplained. This sample gives 85,000 to 120,000 clones in total; approximately 90% of them show up just once. Of the sample, 1.5% to 2% is held by the ten largest clones. As regards this clone: The target of this receptor is not known. The record has no base qualities; no much larger clone is one base away.

Trimming takes 6 bases off V and 6 bases off J; junction bases not matched to a gene: 8. From cysteine to phenylalanine, the CDR3 is 15 amino acids long. Just CDR3 DNA is preserved here, 45 bases in frame from base 1. In the germline V gene (reference sequence), CDR1 corresponds to MNHEY and CDR2 to SMNVEV. This TCR derives from a female donor with multiple sclerosis, enrolled in a pregnancy study. The source was peripheral blood, collected after pregnancy. This receptor chain uses TRBV27 and TRBJ2-7; 13 central bases correspond to TRBD2. The CDR3 loop reads CASRPGLAGLREQYF. The bases read TGTGCCAGCAGGCCGGGACTAGCGGGGCTTCGCGAGCAGTACTTC.